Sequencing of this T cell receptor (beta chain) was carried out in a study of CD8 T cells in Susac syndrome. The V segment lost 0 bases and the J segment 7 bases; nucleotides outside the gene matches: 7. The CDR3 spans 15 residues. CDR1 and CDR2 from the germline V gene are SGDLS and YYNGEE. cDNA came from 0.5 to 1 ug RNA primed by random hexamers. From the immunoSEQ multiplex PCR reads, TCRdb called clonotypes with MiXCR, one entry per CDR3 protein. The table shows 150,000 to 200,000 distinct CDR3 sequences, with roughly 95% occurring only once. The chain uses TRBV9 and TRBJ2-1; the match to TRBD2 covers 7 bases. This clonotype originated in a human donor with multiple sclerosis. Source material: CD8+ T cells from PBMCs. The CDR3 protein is CASSVAQGGVNEQFF. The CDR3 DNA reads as TGTGCCAGCAGCGTAGCTCAGGGAGGGGTGAATGAGCAGTTCTTC.